This is a list of T cell receptor beta chains from one sample in a study of blood T cell repertoires in COVID-19. Only in-frame clones appear in the TCRdb table, and some are missing; sequencing was by immunoSEQ multiplex PCR. The sample has 220,000 or so clones; over 70% are singletons. The source material was peripheral blood. The receptors were sampled from a woman between 65 and 79 years old with acute or convalescent COVID-19. Each CDR3 is given with its conserved first and last residue. The order of the fields is J gene, V gene, clone size, D gene, CDR3 length, CDR3 DNA, CDR3 protein. The D gene is left open where the match is weak. Part of the rows lack a size; the others show once, few, many or a class for expanded clones.

j_gene: TRBJ1-5
v_gene: TRBV2
abundance: few
d_gene: NA
len: 14
CDR3nt: TGTGCCAGCAGTCCGGGCAGGGACTATCAGCCCCAGCATTTT
CDR3aa: CASSPGRDYQPQHF

j_gene: TRBJ1-5
v_gene: TRBV30
abundance: NA
d_gene: TRBD1
len: 15
CDR3nt: TGTGCCTGGAGTGCGGGACAGGGGGCCTTACAGCCCCAGCATTTT
CDR3aa: CAWSAGQGALQPQHF

j_gene: TRBJ2-2
v_gene: TRBV7-9
abundance: NA
d_gene: TRBD1
len: 14
CDR3nt: TGTGCCAGCAGCTTAGGGACAGGGACCGGGGAGCTGTTTTTT
CDR3aa: CASSLGTGTGELFF

j_gene: TRBJ2-2
v_gene: TRBV10-3
abundance: NA
d_gene: TRBD2
len: 17
CDR3nt: TGTGCCATCAGAGGGACTAGCGGGGGACATCTGGAAGGGGAGCTGTTTTTT
CDR3aa: CAIRGTSGGHLEGELFF

j_gene: TRBJ2-5
v_gene: TRBV6-5
abundance: NA
d_gene: NA
len: 13
CDR3nt: TGTGCCAGCAGCCTGCCGGGCCAAGAGACCCAGTACTTC
CDR3aa: CASSLPGQETQYF

j_gene: TRBJ1-4
v_gene: TRBV28
abundance: NA
d_gene: TRBD1
len: 16
CDR3nt: TGTGCCAGCAGCACGGGACAGGGGGCGACTAATGAAAAACTGTTTTTT
CDR3aa: CASSTGQGATNEKLFF

j_gene: TRBJ2-2
v_gene: TRBV7-3
abundance: NA
d_gene: NA
len: 15
CDR3nt: TGTGCCAGCAGTTATACAGGCCTTGGGACCGGGGAGCTGTTTTTT
CDR3aa: CASSYTGLGTGELFF

j_gene: TRBJ2-5
v_gene: TRBV18
abundance: NA
d_gene: NA
len: 12
CDR3nt: TGTGCCAGCTCACCACCCTCCCAGACCCAGTACTTC
CDR3aa: CASSPPSQTQYF

j_gene: TRBJ1-1
v_gene: TRBV6-1
abundance: medium-sized
d_gene: TRBD1
len: 15
CDR3nt: TGTGCCAGCAGTGAAAGACAGGGGTTGAACACTGAAGCTTTCTTT
CDR3aa: CASSERQGLNTEAFF

j_gene: TRBJ1-1
v_gene: TRBV18
abundance: NA
d_gene: TRBD1
len: 19
CDR3nt: TGTGCCAGCTCACCCAACCTCCGGGACAGGGGGCGGGTGAACACTGAAGCTTTCTTT
CDR3aa: CASSPNLRDRGRVNTEAFF

j_gene: TRBJ1-1
v_gene: TRBV4-1
abundance: NA
d_gene: NA
len: 13
CDR3nt: TGCGCCAGCAGCCAAGTGGCATTCACTGAAGCTTTCTTT
CDR3aa: CASSQVAFTEAFF

j_gene: TRBJ2-1
v_gene: TRBV24-1
abundance: NA
d_gene: NA
len: 16
CDR3nt: TGTGCCACCAGTGATCCAGGCGGGCCCTTCTACAATGAGCAGTTCTTC
CDR3aa: CATSDPGGPFYNEQFF

j_gene: TRBJ2-7
v_gene: TRBV7-2
abundance: NA
d_gene: TRBD2
len: 14
CDR3nt: TGTGCCAGCAGCTGGGACCGACTAGCGGGAGATGAGTACTTC
CDR3aa: CASSWDRLAGDEYF

j_gene: TRBJ2-7
v_gene: TRBV5-4
abundance: NA
d_gene: NA
len: 13
CDR3nt: TGTGCCAGCAGACTTGCAGGGTCGGAGGAGCAGTACTTC
CDR3aa: CASRLAGSEEQYF

j_gene: TRBJ1-2
v_gene: TRBV3-1/TRBV3-2
abundance: NA
d_gene: NA
len: 16
CDR3nt: TGTGCCAGCAGCCCCGAGTTGGGGACTACTGGGTATGGCTACACCTTC
CDR3aa: CASSPELGTTGYGYTF

j_gene: TRBJ2-7
v_gene: TRBV11-2
abundance: NA
d_gene: TRBD1
len: 15
CDR3nt: TGTGCCAGCAGCCTTCCGGGACAGGGTTACTACGAGCAGTACTTC
CDR3aa: CASSLPGQGYYEQYF

j_gene: TRBJ1-2
v_gene: TRBV5-1
abundance: NA
d_gene: NA
len: 15
CDR3nt: TGCGCCAGCAGCTTGGGCGGCGGAGAAAACTATGGCTACACCTTC
CDR3aa: CASSLGGGENYGYTF

j_gene: TRBJ2-3
v_gene: TRBV6-2/TRBV6-3
abundance: NA
d_gene: TRBD2
len: 16
CDR3nt: TGTGCCAGCAGCCCTGTTCGAGCGGGAGCTGAAGATACGCAGTATTTT
CDR3aa: CASSPVRAGAEDTQYF

j_gene: TRBJ1-2
v_gene: TRBV5-6
abundance: NA
d_gene: TRBD1
len: 13
CDR3nt: TGTGCCAGCAGCTTACAGGGGAGCTATGGCTACACCTTC
CDR3aa: CASSLQGSYGYTF

j_gene: TRBJ2-2
v_gene: TRBV28
abundance: NA
d_gene: TRBD1
len: 16
CDR3nt: TGTGCCAGCAGTTTCTTGGGACAGGGTGATGGCGGGGAGCTGTTTTTT
CDR3aa: CASSFLGQGDGGELFF

j_gene: TRBJ2-7
v_gene: TRBV28
abundance: NA
d_gene: NA
len: 13
CDR3nt: TGTGCCAGCAGTTTAGCGCCCACCTACGAGCAGTACTTC
CDR3aa: CASSLAPTYEQYF

j_gene: TRBJ1-4
v_gene: TRBV2
abundance: NA
d_gene: NA
len: 15
CDR3nt: TGTGCCAGCAGTCCCCTGACAGGCCAAAATGAAAAACTGTTTTTT
CDR3aa: CASSPLTGQNEKLFF

j_gene: TRBJ2-2
v_gene: TRBV6-8
abundance: NA
d_gene: NA
len: 14
CDR3nt: TGTGCCAGCAGGCAAGACAGGAACACCGGGGAGCTGTTTTTT
CDR3aa: CASRQDRNTGELFF

j_gene: TRBJ1-1
v_gene: TRBV3-1/TRBV3-2
abundance: NA
d_gene: NA
len: 15
CDR3nt: TGTGCCAGCAGCCAAGCTTGGGGGGTCGGGACTGAAGCTTTCTTT
CDR3aa: CASSQAWGVGTEAFF

j_gene: TRBJ2-7
v_gene: TRBV5-1
abundance: NA
d_gene: TRBD2
len: 14
CDR3nt: TGCGCCAGCAGCCTAGGGACTAGCGTCTACGAGCAGTACTTC
CDR3aa: CASSLGTSVYEQYF

j_gene: TRBJ2-5
v_gene: TRBV5-1
abundance: NA
d_gene: TRBD2
len: 12
CDR3nt: TGCGCCAGCAGCTGGGGGGGGGAGACCCAGTACTTC
CDR3aa: CASSWGGETQYF

j_gene: TRBJ2-1
v_gene: TRBV6-6
abundance: many
d_gene: TRBD2
len: 15
CDR3nt: TGTGCCAGCAATCCTCTAGCGGGCGCCTACAATGAGCAGTTCTTC
CDR3aa: CASNPLAGAYNEQFF

j_gene: TRBJ2-7
v_gene: TRBV28
abundance: NA
d_gene: TRBD1
len: 17
CDR3nt: TGTGCCAGCAGTTTGGAGCCCGGGACAGGATTTTCCTACGAGCAGTACTTC
CDR3aa: CASSLEPGTGFSYEQYF

j_gene: TRBJ2-1
v_gene: TRBV11-2
abundance: NA
d_gene: TRBD2
len: 13
CDR3nt: TGTGCCAGCAGCTTAGCTAGCGGGAGATACCAGTTCTTC
CDR3aa: CASSLASGRYQFF

j_gene: TRBJ1-5
v_gene: TRBV28
abundance: NA
d_gene: NA
len: 13
CDR3nt: TGTGCCAGCAGTTCCCCCCTCAATCAGCCCCAGCATTTT
CDR3aa: CASSSPLNQPQHF

j_gene: TRBJ2-7
v_gene: TRBV5-1
abundance: NA
d_gene: NA
len: 14
CDR3nt: TGCGCCAGCAGCTTGGCGGGGAGCGGAAACGAGCAGTACTTC
CDR3aa: CASSLAGSGNEQYF

j_gene: TRBJ1-5
v_gene: TRBV19
abundance: NA
d_gene: TRBD1
len: 16
CDR3nt: TGTGCCAGTAGCCTACAGGGGCAGCGAAATCGGCAGCCCCAGCATTTT
CDR3aa: CASSLQGQRNRQPQHF

j_gene: TRBJ1-1
v_gene: TRBV7-8
abundance: once
d_gene: NA
len: 18
CDR3nt: TGTGCCAGCAGCTTAGGTCTTTCGGGGGGCGGGTTGTACACTGAAGCTTTCTTT
CDR3aa: CASSLGLSGGGLYTEAFF

j_gene: TRBJ1-6
v_gene: TRBV28
abundance: NA
d_gene: TRBD1
len: 16
CDR3nt: TGTGCCAGCAGTTCGGCCGGGACAGCAGATAATTCACCCCTCCACTTT
CDR3aa: CASSSAGTADNSPLHF

j_gene: TRBJ1-5
v_gene: TRBV28
abundance: NA
d_gene: NA
len: 12
CDR3nt: TGTGCCAGCAGTTTACTCTATCAGCCCCAGCATTTT
CDR3aa: CASSLLYQPQHF

j_gene: TRBJ2-4
v_gene: TRBV5-4
abundance: NA
d_gene: TRBD2
len: 14
CDR3nt: TGTGCCAGCAGCTCTGCCGCGGGGGGCGAGATTCAGTACTTC
CDR3aa: CASSSAAGGEIQYF

j_gene: TRBJ1-2
v_gene: TRBV6-5
abundance: NA
d_gene: TRBD1
len: 13
CDR3nt: TGTGCCAGCAGCCCCGACAGGGGGCGAGGCTACACCTTC
CDR3aa: CASSPDRGRGYTF

j_gene: TRBJ2-3
v_gene: TRBV7-2
abundance: NA
d_gene: TRBD1
len: 14
CDR3nt: TGTGCCAGCAGCCTACAGGGGATCGTAGATACGCAGTATTTT
CDR3aa: CASSLQGIVDTQYF

j_gene: TRBJ2-1
v_gene: TRBV19
abundance: few
d_gene: TRBD2
len: 15
CDR3nt: TGTGCCAGTAGTATTCGTGGGAGGGCCTACAATGAGCAGTTCTTC
CDR3aa: CASSIRGRAYNEQFF

j_gene: TRBJ2-2
v_gene: TRBV10-3
abundance: NA
d_gene: TRBD1
len: 17
CDR3nt: TGTGCCATCAGTGACCAGGGACAGGCTTCGAACACCGGGGAGCTGTTTTTT
CDR3aa: CAISDQGQASNTGELFF

j_gene: TRBJ1-5
v_gene: TRBV6-4
abundance: NA
d_gene: TRBD1
len: 14
CDR3nt: TGTGCCAGCAGCGGACAGGGGGGCGATCAGCCCCAGCATTTT
CDR3aa: CASSGQGGDQPQHF

j_gene: TRBJ2-5
v_gene: TRBV13
abundance: NA
d_gene: NA
len: 14
CDR3nt: TGTGCCAGCAGCACAAAATCAGGAGGGGAGACCCAGTACTTC
CDR3aa: CASSTKSGGETQYF

j_gene: TRBJ2-5
v_gene: TRBV3-1/TRBV3-2
abundance: NA
d_gene: TRBD2
len: 17
CDR3nt: TGTGCCAGCAGCCAAGATATGCTAGCGGGAGTTTTAGAGACCCAGTACTTC
CDR3aa: CASSQDMLAGVLETQYF

j_gene: TRBJ1-2
v_gene: TRBV5-4
abundance: NA
d_gene: NA
len: 14
CDR3nt: TGTGCCAGCAGCTGGCTCGGAGGGGCAGAGGGCTACACCTTC
CDR3aa: CASSWLGGAEGYTF

j_gene: TRBJ1-1
v_gene: TRBV10-3
abundance: NA
d_gene: NA
len: 13
CDR3nt: TGTGCCACCGGGGACACCTATTCGACCGAAGCTTTCTTT
CDR3aa: CATGDTYSTEAFF

j_gene: TRBJ1-2
v_gene: TRBV9
abundance: NA
d_gene: NA
len: 16
CDR3nt: TGTGCCAGCAGCTCCTCAGCGCTCCCCACTAACTATGGCTACACCTTC
CDR3aa: CASSSSALPTNYGYTF